This TCR beta chain came from a study of T cells after yellow fever vaccination. Study-level information: Low-cell-number fractions underwent preparation using SMART-Seq v4 Ultra Low Input. Whole-study findings and limits: Primary-vaccination clones mostly resurfaced post-booster (around 96% CD4, roughly 90% CD8).

TCRdb processed the 5' RACE reads anew with MiXCR; each CDR3 protein has one entry. The sample yields more than 300,000 distinct CDR3 sequences, around 6.8% seen once. This clonotype was counted ten times or more. The antigen remains undetermined. V dropped 4 bases and J dropped 2; count of bases not matched to a gene: 3. CDR3 length: 15 residues. Germline V gene data show CDR1 as MNHEY and CDR2 as SVGAGI. The chain combines TRBV6-5 with TRBJ2-3, with TRBD2 matching 10 bases. This receptor was identified in a man aged 18 to 35 who received the YFV17D yellow fever vaccine. The input for sequencing was PBMCs, taken roughly 46 days after the first yellow fever vaccination. The CDR3 loop reads CASSSSGGATDTQYF. The CDR3, as DNA: TGTGCCAGCAGTTCCAGCGGGGGGGCCACAGATACGCAGTATTTT.